This is a list of T cell receptor beta chains from one sample in a study of circulating CD8 cells and anti-PD-1 response in melanoma. Using its own MiXCR run on the reads, TCRdb lists one record per CDR3 protein. The top ten clones hold about 9.7% of a sample with about 550 distinct CDR3 sequences, about 7% of them seen once. The sequences come from CD8+ T cells from PBMCs, collected at baseline or after one month of anti-PD-1 therapy (not recorded which). The receptors were sampled from a human donor with melanoma. The CDR3 runs from the conserved cysteine through the conserved F or W. Fields, in order: CDR3 length, V gene, J gene, clone size, D gene, CDR3 DNA, CDR3 protein. D genes are given only for firm matches. Clone size is stated in some rows and not others, as once, few, many or a class when expanded.

>15|TRBV28|TRBJ2-7|medium-sized|TRBD1
TGTGCCAGCAGTCCTATTGCCGGGACAGCCTACGAGCAGTACTTC
CASSPIAGTAYEQYF
>14|TRBV5-5|TRBJ2-7|large|.
TGTGCCAGCAGCTTGGAAAGAAGGGCGGACGAGCAGTACTTC
CASSLERRADEQYF
>16|TRBV2|TRBJ2-5|large|TRBD2
TGTGCCACCACCACCCCCCCCGGGGGGGGCAGTGAGACCCAGTACTTC
CATTTPPGGGSETQYF
>12|TRBV28|TRBJ1-1|.|.
TGTGCCAGCAGTTTGGGCACCACTGAAGCTTTCTTT
CASSLGTTEAFF
>13|TRBV2|TRBJ2-3|large|.
TGTGCCAGCAGTGAATGGAGCACAGATACGCAGTATTTT
CASSEWSTDTQYF
>15|TRBV2|TRBJ2-1|.|TRBD2
TGTGGCAGCGGGGAATATGGGACTGGCTACAATGAGCAGTTCTTC
CGSGEYGTGYNEQFF
>14|TRBV14|TRBJ2-1|large|.
TGTGCCAGCAGCCAAGAAACCAGTGGCGGTGAGCAGTTCTTC
CASSQETSGGEQFF
>15|TRBV30|TRBJ1-1|medium-sized|.
TGTGCCTGGAGTGCAGCGTACGGGCGGAACACTGAAGCTTTCTTT
CAWSAAYGRNTEAFF
>13|TRBV2|TRBJ2-1|.|.
TGTGCCAGCAGTGCGGGGGCGCTTTATGAGCAGTTCTTC
CASSAGALYEQFF
>14|TRBV28|TRBJ2-2|.|.
TGTGCCAGCAGTTTATTGGGGAATTGGGGGGAGCTGTTTTTT
CASSLLGNWGELFF
>16|TRBV29-1|TRBJ2-3|large|TRBD2
TGCAGCGTTGAAACTAGCGGGGGGGCTAGCACAGATACGCAGTATTTT
CSVETSGGASTDTQYF
>13|TRBV12-5|TRBJ2-3|large|.
TGTGCTAGTGGTTTGCCCCCCGACAATACGCAGTATTTT
CASGLPPDNTQYF
>11|TRBV19|TRBJ2-2|medium-sized|.
TGTGCCAGTAGTCTCTCCGGGGAGCTGTTTTTT
CASSLSGELFF
>14|TRBV29-1|TRBJ2-3|few|TRBD2
TGCAGCGTTACTTGGGCGGGGGAGATGGATACGCAGTATTTT
CSVTWAGEMDTQYF
>16|TRBV5-6|TRBJ2-2|large|TRBD1
TGTGCCAGCAGCTTGTTCGGTACAGGGGGGACCGGGGAGCTGTTTTTT
CASSLFGTGGTGELFF
>17|TRBV14|TRBJ2-3|.|.
TGTGCCAGCAGCCAAGATCTATCGGGGGGCTACACAGATACGCAGTATTTT
CASSQDLSGGYTDTQYF
>11|TRBV29-1|TRBJ1-2|large|.
TGCAGCGTTGTAACGACCTATGGCTACACCTTC
CSVVTTYGYTF
>14|TRBV19|TRBJ2-1|large|.
TGTGCCAGTAGTAGAGTGGGTCTTTACAATGAGCAGTTCTTC
CASSRVGLYNEQFF
>14|TRBV20-1|TRBJ2-7|large|.
TGCAGTGCTAGAACGACAGGAACATACTACGAGCAGTACTTC
CSARTTGTYYEQYF
>16|TRBV19|TRBJ2-6|large|.
TGTGCCAGTAGTATAGCCCTGGCGCGGGGGGCCAACGTCCTGACTTTC
CASSIALARGANVLTF
>13|TRBV12-3/TRBV12-4|TRBJ1-2|large|.
TGTGCCAGCAGTTATGGGGAGCTAGATGGCTACACCTTC
CASSYGELDGYTF
>14|TRBV28|TRBJ2-7|medium-sized|.
TGTGCCAGCAGTCCCGGCGGCAGGGTCTACGAGCAGTACTTC
CASSPGGRVYEQYF
>15|TRBV3-1|TRBJ2-1|large|TRBD2
TGTGCCAGCAGCCGCGCGGGGGTCTCCTACAATGAGCAGTTCTTC
CASSRAGVSYNEQFF
>15|TRBV13|TRBJ2-7|large|.
TGTGCCAGCAGCTTAGGGAGGGGCCCCTCCTACGAGCAGTACTTC
CASSLGRGPSYEQYF
>14|TRBV7-3|TRBJ2-3|large|TRBD2
TGTGCCAGCAGCGAGGGCGGGGGAACAGATACGCAGTATTTT
CASSEGGGTDTQYF
>13|TRBV20-1|TRBJ1-1|medium-sized|.
TGCAGTGCTAGAGGGGAATGGGGGACTGAAGCTTTCTTT
CSARGEWGTEAFF
>17|TRBV12-3/TRBV12-4|TRBJ2-6|medium-sized|TRBD1
TGTGCCAGCAGACCACCGGGCCAGGGGGCTGGGGCCAACGTCCTGACTTTC
CASRPPGQGAGANVLTF
>15|TRBV27|TRBJ2-1|.|.
TGTGCCAGCAGACCGACCCCCAACCTAGGGTATGAGCAGTTCTTC
CASRPTPNLGYEQFF
>14|TRBV27|TRBJ2-2|.|.
TGTGCCAGCAGTTCACACTTGAACACCGGGGAGCTGTTTTTT
CASSSHLNTGELFF
>15|TRBV7-3|TRBJ2-5|large|.
TGTGCCAGCAGCTTAAGCGGGGGCCTCGGCGAGACCCAGTACTTC
CASSLSGGLGETQYF
>15|TRBV5-4|TRBJ2-1|large|.
TGTGCCAGCAGCTTGGAGGCAGGGCTCTACAATGAGCAGTTCTTC
CASSLEAGLYNEQFF
>14|TRBV29-1|TRBJ2-5|medium-sized|TRBD1
TGCAGCGTTGACCAGGGACAGGATTTCGAGACCCAGTACTTC
CSVDQGQDFETQYF